This passage covers 17 T cell receptor beta chains from one sample sequenced in a study of T cells in Graves' hyperthyroidism and ophthalmopathy. Amplification yielded TCR beta CDR3 regions, with RNA transcripts as the source. First-round RT-PCR targeting the TCR CDR3 was performed with the HTBI primer set. TCRdb ran MiXCR on the multiplex PCR reads and lists one entry per CDR3 protein. There are under 450,000 distinct CDR3 sequences in the sample; about 15% occur only once, and roughly 15% lies in the top ten. Sequenced material: blood. The receptor source for this set is a woman between 18 and 29 years old with Graves' hyperthyroidism.

The chain has TRBV10-3 and TRBJ2-2; 10 bases fit TRBD1. V lost 5 bases to trimming and J lost 2 bases; unmatched junction nucleotides: 20. Germline CDR1 and CDR2: ENHRY and SYGVKD. The CDR3 has 21 residues. This CDR3 reads CAISPHRTGGMESSNTGELFF. CDR3 DNA sequence: TGTGCCATCAGTCCCCATAGGACAGGGGGAATGGAGTCGTCTAACACCGGGGAGCTGTTTTTT.

This clonotype has at least ten counts. CDR3 sequence: CASSLVWAGELFF. The CDR3 coding sequence is TGTGCCAGCAGCTTAGTCTGGGCCGGGGAGCTGTTTTTT. The rearrangement uses TRBV11-2 and TRBJ2-2; D is ambiguous. The CDR3 has 13 residues. The germline V gene has CDR1 SGHAT and CDR2 FQNNGV. V was pared by 1 base and J by 6 bases, with 6 bases between. Filled out from reference TRBV11-2 and TRBJ2-2, the complete variable domain reads EAGVAQSPRYKIIEKRQSVAFWCNPISGHATLYWYQQILGQGPKLLIQFQNNGVVDDSQLPKDRFSAERLKGVDSTLKIQPAKLEDSAVYLCASSLVWAGELFFGEGSRLTVL.

V usage is TRBV4-3 and J usage is TRBJ1-2, with TRBD1 as a possible D gene (5 bases). CDR1 is LGHNA, CDR2 YSLEER, per germline. Trimming pared 4 bases from V and 4 bases from J, leaving 19 bases between. The CDR3 runs 16 residues. For the CDR3, the DNA is TGCGCCAGCAGCCTCAACGGGCGGCAGGGTAGCTATGGCTACACCTTC. Translated: CASSLNGRQGSYGYTF.

This clonotype occurred a few times. This chain joins TRBV19 and TRBJ2-7; 8 bases line up with TRBD1. Germline-derived CDR1 and CDR2 are LNHDA and SQIVND (reference sequence). The CDR3 has 15 amino acids. Trimming took 3 bases from V and 0 from J; bases not matched to a gene: 4. This CDR3 reads CASSIIQGASYEQYF. In nucleotides, the CDR3 is TGTGCCAGTAGTATTATCCAGGGGGCCTCCTACGAGCAGTACTTC.

This clonotype appeared many times. This chain connects TRBV3-1 to TRBJ1-1; D may be TRBD1 (6 bases). V was pared by 4 bases and J by 3 bases, with 15 bases between. The CDR3 contains 15 residues. CDR1 LGHDT and CDR2 YNNKEL come from the germline V gene (reference sequence). Here the CDR3 reads CASSPKTGAYTEAFF. In DNA, the CDR3 is TGTGCCAGCAGCCCCAAGACGGGGGCCTACACTGAAGCTTTCTTT.

The genes are TRBV7-2 and TRBJ1-4; D not certain. This CDR3 region has 15 residues. Trimming shortened V by 5 bases and J by 5 bases, and 15 bases separated the two germline ends. Germline lookup yields CDR1 SGHTA and CDR2 FQGNSA. CDR3 coding DNA: TGTGCCAGCAGCCCCCAAGTTGGGTTGAATGAAAAACTGTTTTTT. Translated, it gives CASSPQVGLNEKLFF.

This clonotype was found many times. This chain connects TRBV6-1 to TRBJ1-2; 10 nucleotides agree with TRBD1. The CDR3 runs to 15 residues. V dropped 5 bases and J dropped 1; count of bases not matched to a gene: 4. Germline V gene data show CDR1 as MNHNS and CDR2 as SASEGT. The CDR3 spells CASSSRTGGNYGYTF. The CDR3, as DNA: TGTGCCAGCAGTTCCCGGACAGGGGGTAACTATGGCTACACCTTC.

This clonotype was picked up many times. The chain joins TRBV7-9 to TRBJ2-2; 9 nucleotides agree with TRBD2. The CDR3 has 15 amino acids. Losses at the gene ends were 3 bases for V and 1 base for J; bases not matched to a gene: 0. Looked up from germline, CDR1 is SEHNR and CDR2 is FQNEAQ (reference sequence). The DNA for the CDR3 is TGTGCCAGCAGCTTTAGCGGGAGGAACACCGGGGAGCTGTTTTTT. Its translation is CASSFSGRNTGELFF.

The J gene is TRBJ2-3, the V gene TRBV6-6; TRBD2 agrees at 14 bases. CDR1 is MNHNY, CDR2 SVGAGI, per germline (reference sequence). This CDR3 contains 16 residues. V was clipped by 0 bases and J by 11 bases; unmatched bases: 7. This chain's CDR3 is CASSYSLPGLAGEQYF. The DNA of the CDR3 is TGTGCCAGCAGTTACTCCCTTCCGGGACTAGCGGGGGAGCAGTATTTT.

This clonotype showed up just a few times. The chain employs TRBV4-1 and TRBJ1-2, with a weak D call TRBD1 (5 bases). The CDR3 is 13 residues long. The germline gives CDR1 MGHRA, CDR2 YSYEKL. V lost 4 bases and J lost 8, with 14 bases in between. The CDR3 bases are TGCGCCAGCAGCCTCAGGGAGCTATACGGCTACACCTTC. Its translation is CASSLRELYGYTF.

This chain connects TRBV5-1 to TRBJ1-6; D uncertain. The CDR3 runs 14 residues. V shed 1 base and J shed 5 bases, with 7 bases lying between them. CDR1 and CDR2 from the germline V gene are SGHRS and YFSETQ. For the CDR3, the DNA is TGCGCCAGCAGCTTGCGGGCCGATAATTCACCCCTCCACTTT. Its protein product is CASSLRADNSPLHF.

The chain carries TRBV19 and TRBJ2-1; TRBD1 matches 7 bases. Germline trimming cut 6 bases from V and 8 bases from J; bases unmatched to any gene: 7. The CDR3 has 13 residues. Looked up from germline, CDR1 is LNHDA and CDR2 is SQIVND (reference sequence). The CDR3 nucleotides read TGTGCCAGTAGACTAACCAGGGGGTATGAGCAGTTCTTC. Translated: CASRLTRGYEQFF.

This clonotype showed up just a few times. J is TRBJ1-2 and V is TRBV7-9; D unclear. In germline, CDR1 is SEHNR, CDR2 FQNEAQ (reference sequence). V was clipped by 7 bases and J by 8 bases, with 14 bases between them. The CDR3 consists of 12 residues. CDR3 sequence reads: CASTAPDWGYTF. The CDR3 region has the DNA TGTGCCAGCACAGCCCCGGACTGGGGCTACACCTTC.

This clonotype occurred a few times. Being one base from a much bigger clone, this may be a read error. The gene calls are TRBV20-1 and TRBJ2-5, with D uncertain. Deletions cut 4 bases from V and 2 bases from J, with 8 bases between. The germline V gene has CDR1 DFQATT and CDR2 SNEGSKA (reference sequence). The CDR3 contains 12 residues. In DNA, the CDR3 is TGCAGTGCTAACGGGTCTCAAGAGACCCAGTACTTC. Its protein is CSANGSQETQYF.

This clonotype appeared many times. DNA for the CDR3: TGTGCCAGCAGCCTCCCAACACTCCAAGAGACCCAGTACTTC. It specifies CASSLPTLQETQYF. The J gene is TRBJ2-5, the V gene TRBV28; D uncertain. V gave up 6 bases and J gave up 1 base, with 12 bases separating them. This CDR3 comprises 14 residues. The germline gives CDR1 MDHEN, CDR2 SYDVKM.

The chain combines TRBV7-3 with TRBJ2-1; 10 positions match TRBD2. The CDR3 loop spans 15 amino acids. Germline assignment: CDR1 SGHTA and CDR2 FQGTGA. Germline trimming cut 8 bases from V and 6 bases from J; bases unmatched to any gene: 10. CDR3 nucleotide sequence: TGTGCCAGCGGTCGGGGGCTAGCGGGGGCCAATGAGCAGTTCTTC. Encoded protein: CASGRGLAGANEQFF.

The chain is built from TRBV7-9 and TRBJ2-1; D is possibly TRBD1 (5 bases). V was pared by 6 bases and J by 9 bases, with 12 bases between. The CDR3 length is 12 residues. CDR1 is SEHNR, CDR2 FQNEAQ, per germline (reference sequence). For the CDR3, the DNA is TGTGCCAGCAGAAGGGGCTGGGGTGAGCAGTTCTTC. This encodes CASRRGWGEQFF. Filled out from reference TRBV7-9 and TRBJ2-1, the complete variable domain reads DTGVSQNPRHKITKRGQNVTFRCDPISEHNRLYWYRQTLGQGPEFLTYFQNEAQLEKSRLLSDRFSAERPKGSFSTLEIQRTEQGDSAMYLCASRRGWGEQFFGPGTRLTVL.